What follows are 26 T cell receptor beta chains derived from one specimen sequenced in a study of PD-L1 blockade in urothelial cancer. TCRdb's table, derived via immunoSEQ multiplex PCR, lists solely in-frame clones and lacks some. The table lists tens of thousands of clones, around 84% of them singletons. Sequencing was performed on PBMCs, taken around atezolizumab (anti-PD-L1) treatment. The receptor set was obtained from a middle-aged man with urothelial cancer.

J is TRBJ2-2 and V is TRBV11-3; D possibly corresponds to TRBD1 (5 bases). CDR3 length: 15 amino acids. Trimming removed 5 bases from V and 5 bases from J, with 15 bases in between. Looked up from germline, CDR1 is SGHNT and CDR2 is YENEEA. The CDR3 protein is CASSLGQPATGELFF. DNA of the CDR3: TGTGCCAGCAGCCTCGGACAACCCGCAACCGGGGAGCTGTTTTTT. The full variable domain, its missing parts supplied by reference TRBV11-3 and TRBJ2-2, is EAGVVQSPRYKIIEKKQPVAFWCNPISGHNTLYWYLQNLGQGPELLIRYENEEAVDDSQLPKDRFSAERLKGVDSTLKIQPAELGDSAVYLCASSLGQPATGELFFGEGSRLTVL.

V gene TRBV28 combines with J gene TRBJ2-1; TRBD2 aligns across 9 bases. V was clipped by 5 bases and J by 9 bases; unmatched bases: 2. The germline V gene has CDR1 MDHEN and CDR2 SYDVKM. The CDR3 spans 12 residues. The chain's CDR3 is CASSPAGGEQFF. CDR3 DNA: TGTGCCAGCAGTCCAGCGGGAGGTGAGCAGTTCTTC.

This chain links TRBV7-2 with TRBJ1-2; D is unresolved. The CDR3 is 14 amino acids. Per the germline V gene, CDR1 is SGHTA and CDR2 is FQGNSA. V lost 5 bases to trimming and J lost 0 bases, with 10 bases between them. The DNA for the CDR3 is TGTGCCAGCAGCCTCGTGGGCTCTAACTATGGCTACACCTTC. Its protein product is CASSLVGSNYGYTF. The variable domain in full, with the rest retrieved from reference TRBV7-2 and TRBJ1-2, is GAGVSQSPSNKVTEKGKDVELRCDPISGHTALYWYRQSLGQGLEFLIYFQGNSAPDKSGLPSDRFSAERTGGSVSTLTIQRTQQEDSAVYLCASSLVGSNYGYTFGSGTRLTVV.

This clone came up a few times. The rearrangement joins TRBV28 to TRBJ2-1; TRBD2 matches at 9 bases. Germline values: CDR1 MDHEN, CDR2 SYDVKM. V was pared by 3 bases and J by 3 bases, with 12 bases of the junction left unmatched. The CDR3 runs 18 residues. CDR3 in DNA: TGTGCCAGCAGTTTTCGGGGGCGCCTACTAGCGGGCTACAATGAGCAGTTCTTC. This translates into CASSFRGRLLAGYNEQFF.

The V and J genes are TRBV18 and TRBJ1-1; D ambiguous. The V and J ends lost 0 bases and 3 bases respectively, with 5 bases between them. From germline, CDR1 is KGHSH and CDR2 LQKENI. The CDR3 is 13 amino acids. The CDR3 spells CASSPPADTEAFF. The CDR3, as DNA: TGTGCCAGCTCACCACCGGCGGACACTGAAGCTTTCTTT.

This chain joins TRBV6-5 and TRBJ1-5; 8 bases map to TRBD1. This CDR3 has 14 residues. V shed 6 bases and J 5 bases; nucleotides not matched to a gene: 6. Per germline, CDR1 MNHEY and CDR2 SVGAGI. CDR3 DNA sequence: TGTGCCAGCAGGCGGACAGGGTTTGATCAGCCCCAGCATTTT. It translates to CASRRTGFDQPQHF.

V is TRBV5-4 and J is TRBJ1-1; TRBD1 aligns across 10 bases. The CDR3 runs to 17 residues. CDR1 and CDR2 from the germline V gene are SGHNT and YYREEE (reference sequence). Trimming removed 0 bases from V and 4 bases from J; junction bases left unmatched: 9. CDR3 loop: CASSLGGTGVYSTEAFF. In DNA, the CDR3 is TGTGCCAGCAGCTTGGGCGGGACAGGGGTCTACAGCACTGAAGCTTTCTTT.

This chain connects TRBV11-2 to TRBJ2-3, with D perhaps matching TRBD1 (6 bases). The CDR3 runs to 15 residues. The germline gives CDR1 SGHAT, CDR2 FQNNGV. V was pared by 3 bases and J by 0 bases, with 10 bases between. The chain's CDR3 is CASSFRGPSTDTQYF. In nucleotides, the CDR3 is TGTGCCAGCAGCTTCAGGGGCCCTAGCACAGATACGCAGTATTTT.

The rearrangement joins TRBV4-2 to TRBJ1-4, with D possibly being TRBD1 (6 bases). The CDR3 is 13 amino acids. From germline, CDR1 is LGHNA and CDR2 YNFKEQ. V dropped 4 bases and J dropped 5 bases, with 8 bases sitting between them. For the CDR3, the DNA is TGTGCCAGCAGCCCGGACAGAAATGAAAAACTGTTTTTT. Its translation: CASSPDRNEKLFF.

This sequence joins TRBV7-6 and TRBJ2-1; 13 bases fit TRBD2. The length of the CDR3 is 18 residues. J was trimmed by 6 bases and V by 1 base; bases with no gene match: 9. In germline, CDR1 is SGHVS, CDR2 FNYEAQ. CDR3 region: CASSLVERLAGGANEQFF. Written as DNA, the CDR3 is TGTGCCAGCAGCTTAGTTGAGAGACTAGCGGGAGGAGCCAATGAGCAGTTCTTC.

This rearrangement joins TRBV28 to TRBJ1-2; 7 bases are a match to TRBD1. CDR3 length equals 15 residues. After removal of 5 bases from V and 4 bases from J, the junction contained 10 bases not matched to a gene. The germline CDR1 and CDR2 sequences are MDHEN and SYDVKM. The CDR3, as DNA: TGTGCCAGCAGTGTAAGGACAGGCCTGGGCTATGGCTACACCTTC. As protein: CASSVRTGLGYGYTF.

This clone appeared a single time. J is TRBJ1-2 and V is TRBV9; tentative D call: TRBD1 (6 bases). The CDR3 has 15 amino acids. From germline, CDR1 is SGDLS and CDR2 YYNGEE. Trimming took off 3 bases at V and 4 bases at J, with 16 bases between the two ends. CDR3 nucleotides: TGTGCCAGCAGCGCCAGCGACAGGACCCTCTATGGCTACACCTTC. This gives the protein CASSASDRTLYGYTF.

This rearrangement joins TRBV25-1 to TRBJ1-1, with a possible D match to TRBD1 (6 bases). Germline V gives CDR1 MGHDK, CDR2 SYGVNS. This CDR3 spans 11 amino acids. Trimming took off 6 bases at V and 9 bases at J, with 11 bases between the two ends. Here the CDR3 reads CASSVQGQAFF. The CDR3 coding sequence is TGTGCCAGCAGCGTACAGGGACAAGCTTTCTTT. Full variable domain (missing parts from reference TRBV25-1 and TRBJ1-1): EADIYQTPRYLVIGTGKKITLECSQTMGHDKMYWYQQDPGMELHLIHYSYGVNSTEKGDLSSESTVSRIRTEHFPLTLESARPSHTSQYLCASSVQGQAFFGQGTRLTVV.

The chain links TRBV18 to TRBJ1-6, with D possibly TRBD1 on 5 matching bases. Germline CDR1 and CDR2: KGHSH and LQKENI. The CDR3 contains 16 residues. V was trimmed by 2 bases and J by 5 bases, leaving 13 bases between them. For the CDR3, the DNA is TGTGCCAGCTCACCAAGGCCAAGGGGTAATAATTCACCCCTCCACTTT. It yields the protein CASSPRPRGNNSPLHF. The whole variable domain, remainder taken from reference TRBV18 and TRBJ1-6, is NAGVMQNPRHLVRRRGQEARLRCSPMKGHSHVYWYRQLPEEGLKFMVYLQKENIIDESGMPKERFSAEFPKEGPSILRIQQVVRGDSAAYFCASSPRPRGNNSPLHFGNGTRLTVT.

The rearrangement links TRBV9 to TRBJ1-1; D is unclear. CDR3 length: 13 residues. Deletions cut 0 bases from V and 1 base from J, with 4 bases between. Germline values: CDR1 SGDLS, CDR2 YYNGEE. The CDR3 DNA follows: TGTGCCAGCAGCGTAGAACAGAACACTGAAGCTTTCTTT. Translated: CASSVEQNTEAFF.

The chain is built from TRBV2 and TRBJ1-5, with 7 bases that match TRBD1. Germline trimming cut 2 bases from V and 7 bases from J; bases unmatched to any gene: 5. This CDR3 region has 14 residues. The germline V gene has CDR1 SNHLY and CDR2 FYNNEI. In DNA, the CDR3 is TGTGCCAGCAGTGAATATAACAGGGGACAGCCCCAGCATTTT. Translating gives CASSEYNRGQPQHF.

The V and J genes are TRBV28 and TRBJ1-2, with a possible D match to TRBD1 (5 bases). The CDR3 totals 13 residues. Germline V gene data show CDR1 as MDHEN and CDR2 as SYDVKM. Between the trimmed V and J ends, which lost 3 bases and 2 bases, there was a span of 7 bases. The CDR3 spells CASSFAGNYGYTF. CDR3 bases: TGTGCCAGCAGTTTTGCAGGGAACTATGGCTACACCTTC.

The chain joins TRBV9 to TRBJ2-7; 10 nucleotides line up with TRBD2. The V gene end was trimmed by 6 bases and the J gene end by 4 bases; junction bases not matched to a gene: 10. CDR1 and CDR2 from the germline V gene are SGDLS and YYNGEE. The CDR3 spans 15 residues. CDR3 sequence: CASTRTSGTFYEQYF. CDR3 DNA: TGTGCCAGCACCCGGACTAGCGGAACCTTTTACGAGCAGTACTTC.

This chain links TRBV5-8 with TRBJ2-1, with D perhaps TRBD2 (6 bases). CDR3 length: 19 amino acids. The germline V gene encodes CDR1 SGHTS and CDR2 YDEGEE. Trimming shortened V by 4 bases and J by 4 bases, and 27 bases separated the two germline ends. In DNA form, the CDR3 reads TGTGCCAGCAGCCAACCGGGGCAGCGCCTTCGGGGGTTTTACAATGAGCAGTTCTTC. The encoded protein is CASSQPGQRLRGFYNEQFF.

The chain recombines TRBV28 with TRBJ1-3; D is undetermined. The CDR3 is made up of 12 amino acids. V was shortened by 5 bases and J by 3 bases, with 5 bases between the two germline ends. In germline, CDR1 is MDHEN, CDR2 SYDVKM. CDR3 loop: CASSGVGNTIYF. CDR3 coding DNA: TGTGCCAGCAGTGGAGTTGGAAACACCATATATTTT.

The CDR3 DNA reads as TGTGCCAGCAGCTTAGTAATGGGGGGGAATGAAAAACTGTTTTTT. Translated: CASSLVMGGNEKLFF. The rearrangement links TRBV11-2 to TRBJ1-4; D is perhaps TRBD1 (5 bases). Germline V gives CDR1 SGHAT, CDR2 FQNNGV. This CDR3 comprises 15 residues. Trimming pared 1 base from V and 5 bases from J, leaving 11 bases between.

This chain joins TRBV9 and TRBJ2-1; 7 bases align to TRBD2. The CDR3 is made up of 16 amino acids. Germline V CDR1 and CDR2: SGDLS, YYNGEE. Trimming cost V 4 bases and J 12 bases; bases outside gene matches: 19. CDR3 DNA sequence: TGTGCCAGCAGCCTCGCCGGCGCGGGAGTGGGGACGTGGCAGTTCTTC. Translated, it gives CASSLAGAGVGTWQFF.

The chain carries TRBV2 and TRBJ2-1, with 10 positions matching TRBD2. Germline loops: CDR1 SNHLY, CDR2 FYNNEI. The CDR3 has 14 residues. V shed 4 bases, J shed 15 bases, and the junction held 12 bases outside the gene matches. The CDR3 spells CASSVVLAGADWFF. The DNA of the CDR3 is TGTGCCAGCAGTGTCGTCCTAGCGGGAGCGGATTGGTTCTTC. The whole variable domain, filled in from reference TRBV2 and TRBJ2-1, reads EPEVTQTPSHQVTQMGQEVILRCVPISNHLYFYWYRQILGQKVEFLVSFYNNEISEKSEIFDDQFSVERPDGSNFTLKIRSTKLEDSAMYFCASSVVLAGADWFFGPGTRLTVL.

The chain is built from TRBV28 and TRBJ2-5, with D maybe TRBD1 (5 bases). The V end lost 11 bases, the J end lost 1 base, and 20 bases lay between the germline ends. CDR3 length equals 15 residues. Germline loops: CDR1 MDHEN, CDR2 SYDVKM. This CDR3 reads CAVGTGALTQETQYF. DNA of the CDR3: TGTGCCGTAGGCACAGGTGCTTTGACCCAAGAGACCCAGTACTTC.

V and J are TRBV7-8 and TRBJ2-7; 8 positions agree with TRBD2. With V trimmed by 7 bases and J by 0 bases, 8 bases remained unmatched. The V gene's germline CDR1 is SGHVS and CDR2 FQNEAQ. The CDR3 covers 15 residues. The DNA of the CDR3 is TGTGCCAGCAATATCTTAGCGGGAACCTCCTACGAGCAGTACTTC. This translates into CASNILAGTSYEQYF.

The sample holds one count of this clone. The rearrangement uses TRBV28 and TRBJ2-3, with D unclear. The CDR3 consists of 12 residues. Germline values: CDR1 MDHEN, CDR2 SYDVKM. Trimming stripped 6 bases from V and 4 bases from J, with 8 bases between. The DNA of the CDR3 is TGTGCCAGCAGCAGAGCGCCAGATACGCAGTATTTT. Its protein product is CASSRAPDTQYF.